This T cell receptor beta chain emerged from a study of read filtering for tumor transcriptome and immune sequencing. This library used roughly 430 ng RNA and molecular barcoded adaptors spanning alpha/delta and beta/gamma chains. TCRdb called the reads again in MiXCR, with one record for every CDR3 protein. The table has 30,000 to 35,000 distinct CDR3 sequences, roughly 18% seen once; the top ten hold 16%. The CDR3 runs to 14 residues. Trimming stripped 3 bases from V and 5 bases from J, with 14 bases between. Germline values: CDR1 LGHDT, CDR2 YNNKEL (reference sequence). This clonotype was detected ten times or more.

This receptor was obtained from a donor aged 40 or over with multiple myeloma. The sample comprised a population of CD138-negative cells sorted from bone marrow. This chain connects TRBV3-1 to TRBJ2-7, with D tentatively TRBD1 (6 bases). The CDR3: CASSQDSMVHEQYF. The DNA for the CDR3 is TGTGCCAGCAGCCAGGACAGTATGGTCCACGAGCAGTACTTC.